The rows below give T cell receptor beta chains drawn from one sample of a study of cytomegalovirus exposure and HLA in healthy donors. Sequencing was performed with immunoSEQ multiplex PCR; in TCRdb, only in-frame clones are kept and a portion is missing. This table holds about 130,000 clones, roughly 77% found once. The sequencing sample was made of PBMCs. These receptors came from a man aged 25 to 45 in good health. The conserved cysteine and the conserved F or W are not part of the CDR3 here.

J: TRBJ1-4; V: TRBV7-2; CDR3: ASSLSGTATNEKLF
J: TRBJ2-2; V: TRBV5-4; CDR3: ASSHRTGGGGTGELF
J: TRBJ2-7; V: TRBV27; CDR3: ASREETSGSYEQY
J: TRBJ1-4; V: TRBV7-9; CDR3: SSSPQRGEANEKLF
J: TRBJ1-4; V: TRBV5-1; CDR3: ASSLDGGVNEKLF
J: TRBJ1-1; V: TRBV5-5; CDR3: ASSGGVLAVFEAF
J: -; V: TRBV6-5; CDR3: ASSYSSGTGSYEQY
J: TRBJ2-1; V: TRBV20-1; CDR3: SPLAGYEQF
J: TRBJ2-7; V: TRBV5-8; CDR3: ASSLERSLREQY
J: TRBJ2-7; V: TRBV15; CDR3: ATSVNRGATYEQY
J: TRBJ2-2; V: TRBV18; CDR3: ASSPKDRTGATGELF
J: TRBJ2-6; V: TRBV6-4; CDR3: ASSPDASSGANVLT
J: TRBJ2-2; V: TRBV7-2; CDR3: ASSLAVSGGRATGELF
J: -; V: TRBV19; CDR3: ASSKAGEDHYEQY
J: TRBJ2-7; V: TRBV10-3; CDR3: AISLSQGAYEQY
J: TRBJ2-3; V: TRBV7-9; CDR3: ASSFRTGMDTDTQY
J: TRBJ2-3; V: TRBV19; CDR3: ASSILGLAATDTQY